The sequence of this TCR beta chain was determined in a study of cytomegalovirus exposure and HLA in healthy donors. Study-wide results and limits: Data from an earlier analysis indicated that most TCR beta V segments were productive either about 90% or about 30% of the time. The classifier, whose performance was assessed in both the original and validation cohorts, reportedly diagnosed cytomegalovirus status with high specificity and sensitivity. Sequencing likely generated an artifact that appeared as a cluster of highly shared sequence variants. The authors assumed roughly uniform sequencing depth across donors for presence/absence analyses.

On this clone itself: No antigen is known for it.

V lost 2 bases to trimming and J lost 4 bases, with 17 bases between them. Germline CDR1 is SGHTA and CDR2 is FQGNSA. This CDR3 spans 16 amino acids. PCR used 60 Vbeta primers and 13 Jbeta primers. Libraries were prepared by immunoSEQ multiplex PCR; TCRdb keeps only in-frame clonotypes and omits some of them. This sample yields 150,000 to 250,000 clones, of which approximately 83% are seen a single time; roughly 0.098% belongs to the top ten. This receptor was taken from a boy between 2 and 10 years old in good health and CMV-seronegative. Sequenced: PBMCs. The chain carries TRBV7-2 and TRBJ1-1, with D perhaps matching TRBD1 (5 bases). CDR3 region: CASSLNPPQGGTEAFF. DNA of the CDR3: TGTGCCAGCAGCTTAAACCCTCCCCAGGGCGGCACTGAAGCTTTCTTT.